The 18 T cell receptor beta chains given below trace back to one sample, sequenced in a study of metastatic and nonmetastatic thyroid tumors. TCRdb re-called the PCR reads via MiXCR. The sample has about 15,000 clones; approximately 19% are singletons. Until they underwent thyroid surgery, no patient had received any treatment. The sequenced material came from blood. Source of these receptors: a female donor with papillary thyroid cancer or a benign thyroid nodule (not recorded which). Some clones in this sample may be carry-over from other donors' samples.

This clone has at least ten counts. This CDR3 is CASTSSHPLDTQYF. For the CDR3, the DNA is TGTGCCAGTACGTCGAGTCATCCCTTGGATACGCAGTATTTT. The chain recombines TRBV19 with TRBJ2-3; unclear D gene. The CDR3 has 14 amino acids. From germline, CDR1 is LNHDA and CDR2 SQIVND (reference sequence). The V end lost 7 bases, the J end lost 6 bases, and 17 bases lay between the germline ends.

This clone was counted many times. This chain links TRBV4-2 with TRBJ1-2, with 7 bases that match TRBD1. Germline loops: CDR1 LGHNA, CDR2 YNFKEQ. The CDR3 loop spans 12 amino acids. The trim removed 5 bases at V and 6 bases at J, leaving 3 bases unmatched. The CDR3 coding sequence is TGTGCCAGCAGCGACAGGGACGATGGCTACACCTTC. Residues: CASSDRDDGYTF.

This clone was counted ten times or more. This chain joins TRBV12-3 or TRBV12-4 and TRBJ2-5; D gene unclear. The CDR3 has 13 amino acids. The V gene lost 7 bases and the J gene lost 5 bases, with 14 bases spanning the gap. The CDR3 sequence: CASTPGPEETQYF. CDR3 bases: TGTGCCAGCACACCGGGCCCTGAGGAGACCCAGTACTTC.

This sequence joins TRBV7-3 and TRBJ2-7; D is unclear. The V and J ends lost 5 bases and 4 bases respectively, with 15 bases between them. This CDR3 comprises 14 residues. Germline assignment: CDR1 SGHTA and CDR2 FQGTGA. The CDR3 DNA sequence: TGTGCCAGCAGCCCAAGGGTACGTACTTACGAGCAGTACTTC. It encodes CASSPRVRTYEQYF.

This clone was detected many times. The chain couples TRBV4-2 to TRBJ2-3; 10 nucleotides match TRBD2. Germline V lookup: CDR1 LGHNA, CDR2 YNFKEQ. The junction had 17 bases not matched to a gene; V was cut back by 4 bases and J by 4 bases. The CDR3 runs to 19 residues. The CDR3 region is CASSPKKPGLAPKADTQYF. CDR3 sequence (DNA): TGTGCCAGCAGCCCCAAGAAACCGGGACTAGCGCCGAAAGCAGATACGCAGTATTTT.

Points on this clone: Sequence at one end of the junction differs from germline and may be a read error. This chain links TRBV14 with TRBJ1-2; D remains unclear. Germline CDR1 and CDR2: SGHDN and FVKESK. CDR3 length: 15 amino acids. CDR3 residues: CASSQGLCPNYVYTF. The CDR3, as DNA: TGTGCCAGCAGCCAAGGTCTGTGTCCTAACTATGTCTACACCTTC. Variable domain in full (rest from reference TRBV14 and TRBJ1-2): EAGVTQFPSHSVIEKGQTVTLRCDPISGHDNLYWYRRVMGKEIKFLLHFVKESKQDESGMPNNRFLAERTGGTYSTLKVQPAELEDSGVYFCASSQGLCPNYVYTFGSGTRLTVV.

This clone was detected ten times or more. The chain uses TRBV27 and TRBJ2-1; 9 nucleotides line up with TRBD1. Germline values: CDR1 MNHEY, CDR2 SMNVEV (reference sequence). This CDR3 is 18 amino acids long. J gave up 1 base and V 3 bases, and 10 bases lay outside the gene matches. The CDR3 DNA reads TGTGCCAGCAGTTTGGGACAGGGATGGAGAATATCCTACAATGAGCAGTTCTTC. This translates into CASSLGQGWRISYNEQFF.

Ten or more counts support this clone. Other DNA sequences within the sample encode an identical CDR3. The gene calls are TRBV4-3 and TRBJ1-2; 9 nucleotides line up with TRBD1. This CDR3 contains 14 residues. CDR1 LGHNA and CDR2 YSLEER come from the germline V gene. J gave up 8 bases and V 3 bases, and 7 bases lay outside the gene matches. This CDR3 reads CASSHPGTGRGYTF. The CDR3 DNA reads as TGCGCCAGCAGCCACCCCGGGACAGGGCGCGGCTACACCTTC.

This clone occurred many times. This rearrangement joins TRBV20-1 to TRBJ2-7, with a weak D call TRBD2 (6 bases). Trimming left V 0 bases short and J 2 bases short, with 14 bases between. The CDR3 length is 15 residues. Germline loops: CDR1 DFQATT, CDR2 SNEGSKA (reference sequence). CDR3: CSARDLTGEPYEQYF. The CDR3 DNA sequence: TGCAGTGCTAGAGATCTGACGGGAGAGCCCTACGAGCAGTACTTC.

This clone was seen ten or more times. J is TRBJ2-5 and V is TRBV20-1, with TRBD1 matching over 11 bases. This CDR3 region has 15 residues. The junction had 9 bases not matched to a gene; V was cut back by 4 bases and J by 5 bases. Germline-derived CDR1 and CDR2 are DFQATT and SNEGSKA (reference sequence). Here the CDR3 DNA reads TGCAGTGCTAAGAAGGACAGGGGGCTATTTGAGACCCAGTACTTC. It is translated as CSAKKDRGLFETQYF.

This sequence joins TRBV28 and TRBJ2-3; tentatively, D is TRBD2 (5 bases). Per germline, CDR1 MDHEN and CDR2 SYDVKM. V lost 4 bases to trimming and J lost 4 bases, with 12 bases between them. This CDR3 comprises 14 residues. The CDR3 is CASSWVGMADTQYF. The CDR3 DNA follows: TGTGCCAGCAGTTGGGTCGGGATGGCAGATACGCAGTATTTT.

The CDR3 nucleotides are TGTGCCAGCAGCTTGGGAATGATGGACTATGGCTACACCTTC. Its protein is CASSLGMMDYGYTF. The chain links TRBV5-5 to TRBJ1-2; unclear D gene. With 0 bases removed from V and 3 bases from J, the gap between germline ends came to 9 bases. This CDR3 region has 14 residues. CDR1 SGHKS and CDR2 YYEKEE come from the germline V gene (reference sequence).

This clone was found a few times. This chain uses TRBV6-2 or TRBV6-3 with TRBJ1-1; D uncertain. The V end lost 0 bases, the J end lost 5 bases, and 7 bases lay between the germline ends. The CDR3 consists of 13 residues. The germline CDR1 and CDR2 sequences are MNHEY and SVGEGT. The CDR3: CASSYSRDTEAFF. Here the CDR3 DNA reads TGTGCCAGCAGTTACTCGAGGGATACTGAAGCTTTCTTT.

The chain joins TRBV6-1 to TRBJ2-2; 7 nucleotides match TRBD1. Germline CDR1 is MNHNS and CDR2 is SASEGT. The CDR3 consists of 14 residues. The CDR3 region is CSTPRDRNTGELFF. DNA for the CDR3: TGTTCCACACCGAGGGACAGGAACACCGGGGAGCTGTTTTTT.

The V call is TRBV6-1, the J call TRBJ2-7, with a possible D match to TRBD2 (5 bases). CDR3 length: 17 amino acids. Germline V gene lookup returns CDR1 MNHNS and CDR2 SASEGT. V was trimmed by 2 bases and J by 3 bases, leaving 20 bases between them. In DNA form, the CDR3 reads TGTGCCAGCAGTGAATCTCCGGTTATAGCGTGGAACTACGAGCAGTACTTC. Translated: CASSESPVIAWNYEQYF.

This clone has ten or more counts. The genes are TRBV20-1 and TRBJ1-1; no reliable D call. Germline CDR1 DFQATT, CDR2 SNEGSKA (reference sequence). This CDR3 spans 13 amino acids. V was trimmed by 0 bases and J by 7 bases, leaving 12 bases between them. CDR3 in DNA: TGCAGTGCTAGAGATGGGCTTTATGGTGAAGCTTTCTTT. Amino acid sequence: CSARDGLYGEAFF.

The V call is TRBV5-2, the J call TRBJ1-5; the table's D call of TRBD1 was not tested on the DNA. TRBV5-2 is termed a pseudogene. This CDR3 is built from 18 residues. DNA of the CDR3: TGCGCCAGCGGCCCGTGCCAGGGGGCGATTAGAAGCAATCAGCTCCAGCATTTT. It specifies CASGPCQGAIRSNQLQHF.

This clone ranks as medium-sized. The V call is TRBV25-1, the J call TRBJ2-1, with D possibly matching TRBD2 (6 bases). Per germline, CDR1 MGHDK and CDR2 SYGVNS. V shed 1 base and J shed 7 bases, with 14 bases lying between them. The CDR3 length is 15 residues. CDR3 amino acids: CASSEFGGEGNEQFF. In DNA form, the CDR3 reads TGTGCCAGCAGTGAATTCGGGGGAGAGGGGAATGAGCAGTTCTTC.